Sequencing of this TCR beta chain was carried out in a study of blood T cell repertoires in COVID-19. Study details: There were acute and convalescent COVID-19 samples, and they came from the United States, Italy and Spain. Nucleic acid was either cDNA or gDNA, and it came from T cells, B-cell-depleted T cells, or PBMCs.

This clone was seen more than once but under ten times. Original processing methods: The authors estimated nucleated cell counts from reference gene primer amplification. Some clones are missing from TCRdb's copy, which holds only in-frame ones; the method was immunoSEQ multiplex PCR. From that table come the V and J calls and clone size; the DNA was used to work out D and trimming. The table has around 260,000 clones, under 90% seen once. Material: peripheral blood. The receptor's source is a woman aged 40 to 55 who had recovered from COVID-19.

The CDR3 reads CASSGGVGGTEAFF. CDR3 DNA sequence: TGCGCCAGCAGCGGGGGAGTCGGGGGCACTGAAGCTTTCTTT. The rearrangement links TRBV5-1 to TRBJ1-1; weak D call: TRBD1 (5 bases). This CDR3 comprises 14 residues. Trimming left V 4 bases short and J 4 bases short, with 14 bases between. CDR1 and CDR2 (germline): SGHRS, YFSETQ.